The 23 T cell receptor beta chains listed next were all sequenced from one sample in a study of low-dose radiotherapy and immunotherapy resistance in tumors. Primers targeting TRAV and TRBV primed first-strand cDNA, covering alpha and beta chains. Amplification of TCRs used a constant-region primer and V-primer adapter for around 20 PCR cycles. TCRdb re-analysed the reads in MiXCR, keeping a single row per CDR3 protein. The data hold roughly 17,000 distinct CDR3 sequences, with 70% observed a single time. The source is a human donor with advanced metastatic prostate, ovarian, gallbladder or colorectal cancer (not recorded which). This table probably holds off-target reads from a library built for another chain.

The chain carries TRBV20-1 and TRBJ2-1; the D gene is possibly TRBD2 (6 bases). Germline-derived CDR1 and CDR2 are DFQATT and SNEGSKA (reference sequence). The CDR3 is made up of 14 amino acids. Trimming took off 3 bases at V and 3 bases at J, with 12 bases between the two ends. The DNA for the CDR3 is TGCAGTGCTAGTGGACTACAAGTCTACAATGAGCAGTTCTTC. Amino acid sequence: CSASGLQVYNEQFF.

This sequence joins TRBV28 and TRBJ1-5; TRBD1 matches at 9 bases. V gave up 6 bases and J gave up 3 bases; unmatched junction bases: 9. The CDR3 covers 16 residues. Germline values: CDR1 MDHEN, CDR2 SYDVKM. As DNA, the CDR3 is TGTGCCAGCAGGGCCGGGACAGGGTTCTACAATCAGCCCCAGCATTTT. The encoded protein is CASRAGTGFYNQPQHF.

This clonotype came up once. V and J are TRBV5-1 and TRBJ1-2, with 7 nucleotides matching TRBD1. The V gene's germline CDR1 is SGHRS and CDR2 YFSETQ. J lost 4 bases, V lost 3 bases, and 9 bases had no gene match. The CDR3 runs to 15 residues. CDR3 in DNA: TGCGCCAGCAGCTCGGAACAGGGGCTCGTCTATGGCTACACCTTC. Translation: CASSSEQGLVYGYTF.

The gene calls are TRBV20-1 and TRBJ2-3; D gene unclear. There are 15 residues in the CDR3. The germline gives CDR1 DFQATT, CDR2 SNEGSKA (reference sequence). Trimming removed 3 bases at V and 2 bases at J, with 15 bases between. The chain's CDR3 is CSASLAHYATDTQYF. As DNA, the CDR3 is TGCAGTGCTAGTCTTGCACATTACGCCACAGATACGCAGTATTTT.

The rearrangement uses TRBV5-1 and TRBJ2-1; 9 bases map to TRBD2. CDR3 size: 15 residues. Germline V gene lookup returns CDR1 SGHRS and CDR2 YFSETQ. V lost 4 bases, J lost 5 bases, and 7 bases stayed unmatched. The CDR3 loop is CASSAQRGANNEQFF. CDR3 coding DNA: TGCGCCAGCAGCGCACAGCGGGGGGCGAACAATGAGCAGTTCTTC. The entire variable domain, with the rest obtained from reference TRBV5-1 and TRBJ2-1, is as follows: KAGVTQTPRYLIKTRGQQVTLSCSPISGHRSVSWYQQTPGQGLQFLFEYFSETQRNKGNFPGRFSGRQFSNSRSEMNVSTLELGDSALYLCASSAQRGANNEQFFGPGTRLTVL.

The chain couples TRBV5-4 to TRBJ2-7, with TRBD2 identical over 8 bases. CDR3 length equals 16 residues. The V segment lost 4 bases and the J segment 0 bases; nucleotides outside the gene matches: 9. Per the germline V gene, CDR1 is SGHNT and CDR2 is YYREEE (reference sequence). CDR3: CASSIHAGTSSYEQYF. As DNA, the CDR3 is TGTGCCAGCAGCATTCATGCCGGGACTAGCTCCTACGAGCAGTACTTC.

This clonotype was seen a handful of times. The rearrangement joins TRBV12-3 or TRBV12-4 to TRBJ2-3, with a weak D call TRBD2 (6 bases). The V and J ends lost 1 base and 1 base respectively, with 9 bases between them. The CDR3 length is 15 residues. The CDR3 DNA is TGTGCCAGCAGTTTAGAGGGGACTGGCACAGATACGCAGTATTTT. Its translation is CASSLEGTGTDTQYF.

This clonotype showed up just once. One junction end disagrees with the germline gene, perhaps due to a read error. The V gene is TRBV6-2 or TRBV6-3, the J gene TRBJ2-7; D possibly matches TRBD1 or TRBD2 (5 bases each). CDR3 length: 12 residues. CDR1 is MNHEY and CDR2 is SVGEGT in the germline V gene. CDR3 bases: TGTGCCAGCAGTTTACTCGGGACCGTCCAGGACTTC. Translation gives CASSLLGTVQDF.

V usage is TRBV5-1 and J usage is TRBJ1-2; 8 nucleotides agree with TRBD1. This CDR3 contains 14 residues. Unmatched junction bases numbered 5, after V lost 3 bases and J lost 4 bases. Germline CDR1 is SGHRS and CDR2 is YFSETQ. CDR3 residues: CASSSGQGGYGYTF. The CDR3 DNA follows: TGCGCCAGCAGCTCTGGACAGGGAGGCTATGGCTACACCTTC.

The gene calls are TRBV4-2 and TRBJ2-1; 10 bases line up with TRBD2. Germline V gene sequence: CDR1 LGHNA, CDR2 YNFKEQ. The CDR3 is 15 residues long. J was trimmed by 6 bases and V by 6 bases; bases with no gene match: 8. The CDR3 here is CASRERGGLVNEQFF. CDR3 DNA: TGTGCCAGCAGAGAGCGGGGGGGCCTGGTCAATGAGCAGTTCTTC.

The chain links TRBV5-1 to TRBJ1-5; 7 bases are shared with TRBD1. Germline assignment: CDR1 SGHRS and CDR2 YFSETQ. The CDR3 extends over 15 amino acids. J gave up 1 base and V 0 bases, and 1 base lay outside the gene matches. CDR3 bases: TGCGCCAGCAGCTTGGGGGACAGCAGCAATCAGCCCCAGCATTTT. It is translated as CASSLGDSSNQPQHF.

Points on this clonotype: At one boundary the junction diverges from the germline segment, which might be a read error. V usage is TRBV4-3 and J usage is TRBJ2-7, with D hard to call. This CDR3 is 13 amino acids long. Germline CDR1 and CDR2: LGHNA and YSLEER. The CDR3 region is CASSQGVTDDQYF. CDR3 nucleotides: TGCGCCAGCAGCCAAGGAGTCACGGACGACCAGTACTTC.

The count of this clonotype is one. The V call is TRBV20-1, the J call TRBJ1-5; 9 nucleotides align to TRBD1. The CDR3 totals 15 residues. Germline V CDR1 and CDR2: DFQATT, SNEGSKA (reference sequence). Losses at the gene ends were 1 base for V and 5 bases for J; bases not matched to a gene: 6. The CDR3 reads CSARGDRDLDQPQHF. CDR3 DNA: TGCAGTGCTAGAGGGGACAGGGATTTGGATCAGCCCCAGCATTTT.

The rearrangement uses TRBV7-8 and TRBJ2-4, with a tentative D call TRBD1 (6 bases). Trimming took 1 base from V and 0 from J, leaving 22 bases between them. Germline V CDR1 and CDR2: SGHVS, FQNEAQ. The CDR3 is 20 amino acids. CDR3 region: CASSLGTETMTRRAKNIQYF. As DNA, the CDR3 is TGTGCCAGCAGCTTAGGGACAGAGACAATGACACGAAGAGCCAAAAACATTCAGTACTTC.

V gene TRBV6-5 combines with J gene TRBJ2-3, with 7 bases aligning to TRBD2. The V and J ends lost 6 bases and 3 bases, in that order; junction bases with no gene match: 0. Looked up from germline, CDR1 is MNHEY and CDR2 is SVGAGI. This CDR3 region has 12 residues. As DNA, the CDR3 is TGTGCCAGCAGGCGGGGGACAGATACGCAGTATTTT. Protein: CASRRGTDTQYF.

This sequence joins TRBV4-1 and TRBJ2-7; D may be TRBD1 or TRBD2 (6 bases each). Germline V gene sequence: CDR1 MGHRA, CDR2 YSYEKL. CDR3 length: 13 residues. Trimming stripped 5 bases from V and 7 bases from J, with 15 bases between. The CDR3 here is CASSANRAGEQYF. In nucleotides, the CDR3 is TGCGCCAGCAGCGCCAACAGGGCGGGAGAGCAGTACTTC.

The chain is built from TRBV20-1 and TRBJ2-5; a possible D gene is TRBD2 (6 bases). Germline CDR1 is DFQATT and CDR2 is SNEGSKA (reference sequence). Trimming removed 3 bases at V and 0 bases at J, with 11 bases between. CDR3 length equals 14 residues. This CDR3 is CSASASENQETQYF. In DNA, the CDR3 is TGCAGTGCTAGTGCTAGCGAGAACCAAGAGACCCAGTACTTC.

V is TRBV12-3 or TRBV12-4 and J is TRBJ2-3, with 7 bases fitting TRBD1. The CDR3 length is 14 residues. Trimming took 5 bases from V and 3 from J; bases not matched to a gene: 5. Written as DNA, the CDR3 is TGTGCCAGCAGTGACAGGGTTATAACAGATACGCAGTATTTT. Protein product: CASSDRVITDTQYF.

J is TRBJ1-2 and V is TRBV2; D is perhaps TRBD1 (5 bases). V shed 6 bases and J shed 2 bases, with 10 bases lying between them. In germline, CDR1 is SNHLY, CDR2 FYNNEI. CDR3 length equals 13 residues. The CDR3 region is CASSPTDNYGYTF. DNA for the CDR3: TGTGCCAGCAGCCCGACAGACAACTATGGCTACACCTTC. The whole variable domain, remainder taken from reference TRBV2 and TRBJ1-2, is EPEVTQTPSHQVTQMGQEVILRCVPISNHLYFYWYRQILGQKVEFLVSFYNNEISEKSEIFDDQFSVERPDGSNFTLKIRSTKLEDSAMYFCASSPTDNYGYTFGSGTRLTVV.

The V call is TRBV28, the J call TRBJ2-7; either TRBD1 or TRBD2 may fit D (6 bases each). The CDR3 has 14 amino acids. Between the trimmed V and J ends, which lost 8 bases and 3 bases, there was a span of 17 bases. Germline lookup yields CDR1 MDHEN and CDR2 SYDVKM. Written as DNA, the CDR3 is TGTGCCAGCCGACTCCAAGAGGGGGGCTACGAGCAGTACTTC. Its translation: CASRLQEGGYEQYF.

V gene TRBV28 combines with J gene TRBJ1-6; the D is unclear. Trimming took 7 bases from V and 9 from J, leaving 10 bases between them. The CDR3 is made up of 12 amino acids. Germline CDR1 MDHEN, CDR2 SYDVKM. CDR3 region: CASKLKVSPLHF. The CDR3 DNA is TGTGCCAGCAAATTAAAGGTTTCACCCCTCCACTTT.

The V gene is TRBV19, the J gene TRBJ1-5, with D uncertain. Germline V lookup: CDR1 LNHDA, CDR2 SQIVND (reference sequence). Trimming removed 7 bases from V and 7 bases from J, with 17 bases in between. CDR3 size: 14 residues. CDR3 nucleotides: TGTGCCAGTAAACCCCAGGCACGTAACCAGCCCCAGCATTTT. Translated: CASKPQARNQPQHF.

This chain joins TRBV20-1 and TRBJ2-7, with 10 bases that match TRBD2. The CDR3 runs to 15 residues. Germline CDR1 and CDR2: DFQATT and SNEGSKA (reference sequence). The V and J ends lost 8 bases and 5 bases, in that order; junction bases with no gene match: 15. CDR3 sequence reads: CSLKYTSGIRDEQYF. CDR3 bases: TGCAGTCTCAAGTACACTAGCGGGATTCGGGACGAGCAGTACTTC.